The following is a TCR beta chain sequence with its context. Its antigen remains unknown. The entry originates in a study of T cell repertoires in cytomegalovirus infection. Study details: Newly reported HLA-C-restricted and thoroughly characterized HLA-B-restricted CMV epitopes were employed. Public signatures in TCR beta pointed to CMV infection and matching HLA type.

General observations from the study: The ex vivo response was dominated by HLA-C-restricted CMV-specific TCR beta clonotypes.

MiXCR, run by TCRdb on the reads, gives a single entry per CDR3 protein. The sample has roughly 730,000 distinct CDR3 sequences; approximately 33% are singletons. The receptor comes from a human donor in good health (CMV status not recorded). Some clones in this sample may be carry-over from other donors' samples. The sample in question was cultured PBMCs, obtained from culture after CMV antigen stimulation.

In nucleotides, the CDR3 is TGCAGTGCCAAGAACCCAGGGTTTCTCACTGAAGCTTTCTTT. Residues: CSAKNPGFLTEAFF. This sequence joins TRBV20-1 and TRBJ1-1; maybe TRBD1 (5 bases). V lost 6 bases, J lost 4 bases, and 18 bases lay in between. Germline V CDR1 and CDR2: DFQATT, SNEGSKA (reference sequence). The CDR3 covers 14 residues.